This T cell receptor beta chain originates from a study of blood T cell repertoires in COVID-19. The germline gives CDR1 DFQATT, CDR2 SNEGSKA (reference sequence). V was trimmed by 3 bases and J by 1 base, leaving 3 bases between them. This CDR3 has 11 amino acids. Assay: immunoSEQ multiplex PCR; the TCRdb copy retains only in-frame clones and omits some. The table includes hundreds of thousands of clones, 88% detected once. Cohort placement rested on clinical history that participants reported themselves. Sequencing was done on a sample of PBMCs or T cells enriched from blood (not recorded which). The TCR sequence derives from a woman aged 45-65 years who had recovered from COVID-19. The V and J genes are TRBV20-1 and TRBJ1-1; D is ambiguous. For the CDR3, the DNA is TGCAGTGCTAGTCAGAACACTGAAGCTTTCTTT. This encodes CSASQNTEAFF.